The rows below give T cell receptor beta chains drawn from one sample of a study of Ad26.COV2.S vaccination and SARS-CoV-2 variants. Produced via immunoSEQ multiplex PCR; TCRdb's table is partial and in-frame only. The sample lists approximately 300,000 clones; around four fifths were seen once. Here the sequenced sample was peripheral blood, taken in a trial of Ad26.COV2.S vaccine versus placebo. Every receptor here comes from a person aged 18-60 years who received the Ad26.COV2.S COVID-19 vaccine or a placebo. CDR3s leave out the opening cysteine and the closing phenylalanine or tryptophan. D genes are given only for firm matches.

d_gene	v_gene	j_gene	CDR3aa
NA	TRBV12-3/TRBV12-4	TRBJ1-4	ASSLDLNEKLF
TRBD1	TRBV27	TRBJ2-7	ASSSGQYSYEQY
NA	TRBV10-3	TRBJ1-4	AISESEATNEKLF
NA	TRBV27	TRBJ2-7	ASSPLDGISYEQY
NA	TRBV5-6	TRBJ1-2	ASSLSGTGRSYT
TRBD2	TRBV4-2	TRBJ2-3	ASSQDFRGGLTPADTQY
NA	TRBV28	TRBJ1-6	ASSPPASPLH
NA	TRBV12-3/TRBV12-4	TRBJ2-5	ASCYRDAETQY
NA	TRBV9	TRBJ1-2	ASSASPLDYGYT
TRBD2	TRBV19	TRBJ2-1	ASYSTSGAYNEQF
TRBD2	TRBV9	TRBJ2-3	ASSVATSGGARDTQY
NA	TRBV19	TRBJ1-4	ASSISTGMVEKLF